This T cell receptor (beta chain) is drawn from a study of early T cells in non-severe SARS-CoV-2 infection. Whole-study results and caveats: VDJdb matching favored anti-spike CD8 responses, missing private and CD4 specificities.

TCRdb re-called the 5' RACE reads through MiXCR, storing one row per CDR3 protein. The sample lists just under 45,000 distinct CDR3 sequences; under 13% were seen once. Trimming removed 6 bases at V and 4 bases at J, with 11 bases between. The V gene's germline CDR1 is KGHDR and CDR2 SFDVKD. The CDR3 is 13 residues long. The table lists this clonotype with many counts. Its antigen is undetermined. The rearrangement uses TRBV24-1 and TRBJ2-5; D may be TRBD1 (6 bases). Input material: whole blood. This TCR derives from an adult who was a healthcare worker with PCR-confirmed SARS-CoV-2 infection or an uninfected control (not recorded which). For the CDR3, the DNA is TGTGCCACCAGTTTTACAGGGACAGAGACCCAGTACTTC. As protein: CATSFTGTETQYF.